A single sample gave rise to the 17 T cell receptor beta chains below, sequenced in a study of T cells after posttransplantation cyclophosphamide. Treatment was busulfan-fludarabine conditioning, a marrow graft, and cyclophosphamide on days +3 and +4. The assay was immunoSEQ multiplex PCR, and TCRdb's table has in-frame clones only and misses some. The sample offers around 13,000 clones and no singletons, the top ten holding 20% to 30%. Sequencing used PBMCs, obtained after allogeneic stem cell transplant with posttransplant cyclophosphamide. The source is a female patient in her forties or fifties who received an allogeneic stem cell transplant from an unrelated donor, was CMV-positive, and had acute GVHD only. The graft donor may have given rise to some T cells.

This clone was seen repeatedly, ten times or more. This rearrangement joins TRBV5-1 to TRBJ1-3; 9 positions match TRBD1. Unmatched junction bases numbered 1, after V lost 1 base and J lost 2 bases. Germline V gives CDR1 SGHRS, CDR2 YFSETQ. The CDR3 sequence is 15 residues long. As DNA, the CDR3 is TGCGCCAGCAGCTTGAGACAGGGGGCTGGAAACACCATATATTTT. Its protein is CASSLRQGAGNTIYF.

This clone was seen at least ten times. The chain recombines TRBV28 with TRBJ1-4; perhaps TRBD1 as D (5 bases). The CDR3 totals 12 residues. Germline V gene sequence: CDR1 MDHEN, CDR2 SYDVKM. V lost 4 bases, J lost 7 bases, and 7 bases lay in between. The CDR3 sequence is CASSSRAEKLFF. CDR3 bases: TGTGCCAGCAGTTCCAGGGCTGAAAAACTGTTTTTT.

This clone was seen at least ten times. The V and J genes are TRBV29-1 and TRBJ2-1, with 7 bases fitting TRBD1. The CDR3 loop spans 13 amino acids. CDR1 and CDR2 (germline): SQVTM, ANQGSEA. Trimming removed 6 bases from V and 4 bases from J; junction bases left unmatched: 6. The CDR3 reads CSVAGQDYNEQFF. The CDR3 region has the DNA TGCAGCGTGGCCGGACAGGATTACAATGAGCAGTTCTTC.

This clone was seen at least ten times. The rearrangement uses TRBV5-1 and TRBJ1-1; no clear D gene. CDR1 and CDR2 (germline): SGHRS, YFSETQ. The V gene lost 2 bases and the J gene lost 1 base, with 6 bases spanning the gap. The CDR3 is made up of 13 amino acids. The CDR3 region is CASSLYRNTEAFF. CDR3 DNA sequence: TGCGCCAGCAGCTTATACAGGAACACTGAAGCTTTCTTT.

This clone was observed at least ten times. At one end, the junction sequence differs from germline, possibly due to a read error. The rearrangement links TRBV7-7 to TRBJ2-2; no reliable D call. The germline CDR1 and CDR2 sequences are SSHAT and FNYEAQ (reference sequence). The CDR3 extends over 15 amino acids. The DNA of the CDR3 is TGTGCTAGCAGCCCACTGTCGGGGAACACCGGGGAGCTGTTTTTT. This sequence encodes CASSPLSGNTGELFF.

This clone showed up many times. The rearrangement joins TRBV6-1 to TRBJ2-3; TRBD1 matches 9 bases. The CDR3 spans 17 residues. V lost 4 bases and J lost 0; bases outside the gene matches: 8. Germline V lookup: CDR1 MNHNS, CDR2 SASEGT. CDR3 protein: CASSALWTGDSTDTQYF. The CDR3 DNA reads TGTGCCAGCAGTGCCCTTTGGACAGGGGATAGCACAGATACGCAGTATTTT.

This clone was seen more than once but under ten times. V and J are TRBV18 and TRBJ1-2, with 10 bases lining up with TRBD1. The CDR3 runs 14 residues. Trimming at V came to 2 bases and at J to 3 bases, leaving 0 bases not matched to a gene. Germline V gene lookup returns CDR1 KGHSH and CDR2 LQKENI. CDR3 sequence reads: CASSPGTGDYGYTF. The CDR3 DNA reads TGTGCCAGCTCACCAGGGACAGGGGACTATGGCTACACCTTC.

This clone was counted many times. J is TRBJ2-7 and V is TRBV21-1; the table calls TRBD2, which could not be checked here. TRBV21-1 is a pseudogene. This CDR3 has 15 amino acids. CDR3 in amino acids: CASSHTSGVWGEQYV. In nucleotides, the CDR3 is TGTGCCAGCAGCCACACTAGCGGAGTTTGGGGCGAGCAGTACGTC.

This clone was detected only a few times. The chain is built from TRBV28 and TRBJ2-1, with 7 positions matching TRBD2. CDR1 and CDR2 (germline): MDHEN, SYDVKM. The CDR3 is 16 amino acids. The V segment lost 1 base and the J segment 12 bases; nucleotides outside the gene matches: 15. CDR3 nucleotides: TGTGCCAGCAGTTTATCAGAGCGGGATTTTATCGCAAGGCAGTTCTTC. This codes for CASSLSERDFIARQFF.

This clone was seen ten or more times. The gene calls are TRBV6-1 and TRBJ1-2, with 10 bases identical to TRBD1. The V gene end was trimmed by 6 bases and the J gene end by 8 bases; junction bases not matched to a gene: 12. This CDR3 contains 15 residues. The germline V gene encodes CDR1 MNHNS and CDR2 SASEGT. CDR3 bases: TGTGCCAGCAGCGATTACGGGACAGGGGTGGAAGGCTACACCTTC. Protein: CASSDYGTGVEGYTF.

By proportion, this clone is medium-sized. This rearrangement joins TRBV27 to TRBJ1-1, with a possible D match to TRBD1 (6 bases). This CDR3 region has 12 residues. Per germline, CDR1 MNHEY and CDR2 SMNVEV (reference sequence). The V end lost 8 bases, the J end lost 6 bases, and 13 bases lay between the germline ends. The CDR3 DNA reads as TGTGCCAGCTCAACAGGGATCTCTGAAGCTTTCTTT. This encodes CASSTGISEAFF.

This clone was detected ten times or more. The chain has TRBV28 and TRBJ2-7; 7 positions agree with TRBD1. Per germline, CDR1 MDHEN and CDR2 SYDVKM. This CDR3 is 13 amino acids long. With 1 base clipped from V and 7 bases from J, the junction kept 4 bases outside the gene matches. CDR3 in amino acids: CASSLSTGREQYF. The CDR3 DNA is TGTGCCAGCAGTTTATCGACAGGGCGGGAGCAGTACTTC.

The chain uses TRBV7-3 and TRBJ2-7; 8 bases agree with TRBD1. The CDR3 is made up of 15 amino acids. Germline V gives CDR1 SGHTA, CDR2 FQGTGA. Germline trimming cut 4 bases from V and 3 bases from J; bases unmatched to any gene: 8. As DNA, the CDR3 is TGTGCCAGCAGCTCCCAGGGGGCGCAAAACTACGAGCAGTACTTC. Amino acids: CASSSQGAQNYEQYF.

This clone was seen at least ten times. This chain links TRBV19 with TRBJ2-1; 7 positions match TRBD2. V was clipped by 10 bases and J by 0 bases; unmatched bases: 12. The germline CDR1 and CDR2 sequences are LNHDA and SQIVND (reference sequence). The CDR3 is made up of 16 amino acids. The CDR3 nucleotides read TGTGCCACCGATTCGAGCGGGACCAGCTCCTACAATGAGCAGTTCTTC. Its protein is CATDSSGTSSYNEQFF.

This clone appeared many times. This chain links TRBV7-3 with TRBJ1-2, with TRBD1 matching over 7 bases. V dropped 5 bases and J dropped 2; count of bases not matched to a gene: 2. The CDR3 runs to 13 residues. Per the germline V gene, CDR1 is SGHTA and CDR2 is FQGTGA. CDR3 amino acids: CASSRDRNYGYTF. In nucleotides, the CDR3 is TGTGCCAGCAGCCGGGACAGAAACTATGGCTACACCTTC.

This clone was observed at least ten times. The chain joins TRBV6-5 to TRBJ1-2, with D unclear. Between the trimmed V and J ends, which lost 4 bases and 4 bases, there was a span of 7 bases. The CDR3 extends over 12 amino acids. Per the germline V gene, CDR1 is MNHEY and CDR2 is SVGAGI. The CDR3 DNA reads as TGTGCCAGCAGTTCGGGGTTCTATGGCTACACCTTC. The encoded protein is CASSSGFYGYTF.

This clone has at least ten counts. V usage is TRBV7-9 and J usage is TRBJ1-4; a weak D match, TRBD1 (6 bases). V dropped 1 base and J dropped 3 bases, with 21 bases sitting between them. Germline CDR1 and CDR2: SEHNR and FQNEAQ (reference sequence). There are 19 residues in the CDR3. The CDR3 is CASSLGRIRQVGANEKLFF. The CDR3 nucleotides are TGTGCCAGCAGCTTAGGGAGGATTAGACAGGTCGGAGCTAATGAAAAACTGTTTTTT.